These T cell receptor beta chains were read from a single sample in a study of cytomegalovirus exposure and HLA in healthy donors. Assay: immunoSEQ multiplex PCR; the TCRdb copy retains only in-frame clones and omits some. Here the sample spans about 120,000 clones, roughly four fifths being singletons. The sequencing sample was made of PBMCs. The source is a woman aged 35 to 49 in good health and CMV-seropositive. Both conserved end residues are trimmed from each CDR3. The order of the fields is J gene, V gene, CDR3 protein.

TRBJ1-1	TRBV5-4	ASSFWDRRLFWVTEAF
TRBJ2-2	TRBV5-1	ASSPTSVLNTGELF
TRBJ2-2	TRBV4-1	ASSLSRDREGNTGELF
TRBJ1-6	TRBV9	ASSVWGGDNSPLH
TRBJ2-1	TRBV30	AWSLGLADEQF
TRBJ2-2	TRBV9	ASSTPGGTGELF
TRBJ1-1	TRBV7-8	ASSLDREAF
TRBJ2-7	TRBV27	ASSMDRSEEY
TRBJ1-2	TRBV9	ASSVAGTPNYGYT
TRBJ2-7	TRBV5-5	ASSALAGIYEQY
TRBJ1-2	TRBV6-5	ASSSWTGSRNYGYT
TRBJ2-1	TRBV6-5	ASSYDPSGRNEQF
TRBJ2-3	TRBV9	ASSVGGGLRGDTQY
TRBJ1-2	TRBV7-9	ASSLGQGNYGYT
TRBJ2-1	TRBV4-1	ASSQGASGASSYNEQF
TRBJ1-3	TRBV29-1	SVGVAGNTIY
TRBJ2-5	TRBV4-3	ASSQDQALAGGPVETQY
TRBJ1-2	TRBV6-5	ASSYSGQGVDGYT
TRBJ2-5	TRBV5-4	ASSTPTGEETQY
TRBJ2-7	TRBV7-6	ASSLAGSYEQY
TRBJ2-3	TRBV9	ASSVAGTSAWEGQY
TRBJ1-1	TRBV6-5	ASSTSTRNTEAF
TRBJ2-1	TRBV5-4	ASSLRLGAASYNEQF
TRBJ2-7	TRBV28	ASGAGVYEQY
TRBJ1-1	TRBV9	ASSSAPTNTEAF
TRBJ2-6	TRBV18	ASSVGGAGANVLT
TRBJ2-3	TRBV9	ASSDDRGSTDTQY
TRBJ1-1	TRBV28	ASNEEGGQNTEAF
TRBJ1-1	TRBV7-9	ASRKEDTEAF
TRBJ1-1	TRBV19	ASSPRQRNTEAF
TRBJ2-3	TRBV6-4	ASSDYGGTQY
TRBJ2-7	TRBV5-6	ASSLAGGREQY
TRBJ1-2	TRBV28	ASSPVVGGYT